Below, 32 T cell receptor beta chains from the same sample are listed, as sequenced in a study of blood T cell repertoires in COVID-19. Clones were read by immunoSEQ multiplex PCR, and TCRdb kept only the in-frame ones, dropping some. The table shows about 220,000 clones, with 82% occurring only once. Specimen: peripheral blood. The receptors shown here come from a woman older than 75 with acute or convalescent COVID-19.

The chain employs TRBV30 and TRBJ1-6, with D possibly matching TRBD1 (5 bases). V was cut by 0 bases and J by 7 bases, with 13 bases left in between. Germline CDR1 and CDR2: GTSNPN and SVGIG (reference sequence). The CDR3 spans 15 residues. CDR3 DNA: TGTGCCTGGAGTGTGCAGGGAATCAACAATTCACCCCTCCACTTT. Its protein is CAWSVQGINNSPLHF.

The chain joins TRBV4-1 to TRBJ2-7, with TRBD2 matching over 16 bases. From germline, CDR1 is MGHRA and CDR2 YSYEKL. Trimming cost V 5 bases and J 3 bases; bases outside gene matches: 4. The CDR3 spans 16 residues. DNA of the CDR3: TGCGCCAGCAGCTCGGGACTAGCGGGGGGGGACTACGAGCAGTACTTC. Translating it yields CASSSGLAGGDYEQYF.

The chain uses TRBV9 and TRBJ2-2; D might be TRBD1 (7 bases). Germline V gives CDR1 SGDLS, CDR2 YYNGEE. This CDR3 contains 18 residues. V was shortened by 0 bases and J by 2 bases, with 17 bases between the two germline ends. The CDR3 is CASSVVPAGQINTGELFF. The CDR3 region has the DNA TGTGCCAGCAGCGTAGTACCCGCGGGACAGATAAACACCGGGGAGCTGTTTTTT.

This rearrangement joins TRBV28 to TRBJ1-2; 9 positions match TRBD1. The CDR3 spans 18 residues. V lost 5 bases and J lost 6; bases outside the gene matches: 19. From germline, CDR1 is MDHEN and CDR2 SYDVKM. This CDR3 is CASSRVQGARSVVHGYTF. CDR3 coding DNA: TGTGCCAGCAGTCGAGTACAGGGGGCGCGATCTGTGGTCCATGGCTACACCTTC.

The V call is TRBV3-1 (or the pseudogene TRBV3-2), the J call TRBJ2-1; D may be TRBD1 (5 bases). Trimming took 3 bases from V and 2 from J, leaving 14 bases between them. Germline loops: CDR1 LGHDT, CDR2 YNNKEL (reference sequence). The CDR3 runs 16 residues. CDR3 in DNA: TGTGCCAGCAGCCAGGGATGGGGCACGACCTACAATGAGCAGTTCTTC. Protein: CASSQGWGTTYNEQFF.

This chain connects TRBV5-1 to TRBJ2-1, with D possibly matching TRBD2 (7 bases). Between the trimmed V and J ends, which lost 4 bases and 6 bases, there was a span of 17 bases. Germline V gives CDR1 SGHRS, CDR2 YFSETQ. The CDR3 runs 15 residues. The CDR3 nucleotides are TGCGCCAGCAGCCTGGGAAGGGGGGGGAGCAATGAGCAGTTCTTC. This gives the protein CASSLGRGGSNEQFF.

This rearrangement joins TRBV7-3 to TRBJ2-7; TRBD1 matches 9 bases. Germline V lookup: CDR1 SGHTA, CDR2 FQGTGA. The CDR3 covers 14 residues. After removal of 4 bases from V and 5 bases from J, the junction contained 6 bases not matched to a gene. The CDR3 bases are TGTGCCAGCAGCTCCGGGACAGGGTCCCACGAGCAGTACTTC. Translated, it gives CASSSGTGSHEQYF.

The V call is TRBV2, the J call TRBJ2-2; D is perhaps TRBD2 (7 bases). The CDR3 extends over 16 amino acids. Trimming cost V 5 bases and J 1 base, with 14 bases left between them. Germline assignment: CDR1 SNHLY and CDR2 FYNNEI. The CDR3 loop reads CASSRTGGGNTGELFF. CDR3 in DNA: TGTGCCAGCAGTCGGACGGGGGGCGGGAACACCGGGGAGCTGTTTTTT.

The V call is TRBV7-2, the J call TRBJ2-5; 12 bases are shared with TRBD2. CDR1 is SGHTA and CDR2 is FQGNSA in the germline V gene. The CDR3 contains 18 residues. The V segment lost 1 base and the J segment 2 bases; nucleotides outside the gene matches: 8. The CDR3 nucleotides read TGTGCCAGCAGCTTAGTGTCTAGCGGGGGGGCCGTACAAGAGACCCAGTACTTC. Protein: CASSLVSSGGAVQETQYF.

This chain uses TRBV7-2 with TRBJ2-1; the match to TRBD1 covers 7 bases. This CDR3 has 12 residues. Trimming at V came to 4 bases and at J to 13 bases, leaving 7 bases not matched to a gene. Germline CDR1 and CDR2: SGHTA and FQGNSA. The CDR3 region is CASSSRGGPQFF. The CDR3 bases are TGTGCCAGCAGCTCCCGAGGGGGCCCCCAGTTCTTC.

The V gene is TRBV25-1, the J gene TRBJ1-5; 10 bases fit TRBD1. The CDR3 covers 14 residues. With V trimmed by 3 bases and J by 5 bases, 1 base remained unmatched. CDR1 and CDR2 from the germline V gene are MGHDK and SYGVNS. Here the CDR3 reads CASSDGTGDQPQHF. The CDR3 bases are TGTGCCAGCAGTGACGGGACAGGGGATCAGCCCCAGCATTTT. The variable domain in full, with the rest retrieved from reference TRBV25-1 and TRBJ1-5, is EADIYQTPRYLVIGTGKKITLECSQTMGHDKMYWYQQDPGMELHLIHYSYGVNSTEKGDLSSESTVSRIRTEHFPLTLESARPSHTSQYLCASSDGTGDQPQHFGDGTRLSIL.

This chain joins TRBV18 and TRBJ2-7, with TRBD2 matching over 11 bases. Germline assignment: CDR1 KGHSH and CDR2 LQKENI. This CDR3 has 15 residues. The trim removed 3 bases at V and 2 bases at J, leaving 3 bases unmatched. The CDR3: CASSPGTSGAYEQYF. CDR3 DNA: TGTGCCAGCTCACCTGGGACTAGCGGCGCCTACGAGCAGTACTTC. Complete variable domain (other parts from reference TRBV18 and TRBJ2-7): NAGVMQNPRHLVRRRGQEARLRCSPMKGHSHVYWYRQLPEEGLKFMVYLQKENIIDESGMPKERFSAEFPKEGPSILRIQQVVRGDSAAYFCASSPGTSGAYEQYFGPGTRLTVT.

The sample holds a few counts of this clone. This sequence joins TRBV7-9 and TRBJ1-6, with 8 bases identical to TRBD1. Germline assignment: CDR1 SEHNR and CDR2 FQNEAQ (reference sequence). CDR3 size: 13 residues. V lost 5 bases to trimming and J lost 7 bases; unmatched junction nucleotides: 1. CDR3 in DNA: TGTGCCAGCAGCGGACAGGGCAATTCACCCCTCCACTTT. Translation: CASSGQGNSPLHF.

V and J are TRBV6-6 and TRBJ1-1; 8 bases fit TRBD1. This CDR3 spans 14 amino acids. Trimming removed 4 bases from V and 10 bases from J; junction bases left unmatched: 11. Germline CDR1 MNHNY, CDR2 SVGAGI (reference sequence). For the CDR3, the DNA is TGTGCCAGCAGTTCCCCAACCAGACAGGGGATAGCTTTCTTT. Translation: CASSSPTRQGIAFF.

The V call is TRBV28, the J call TRBJ1-6; D gene uncertain. The germline V gene has CDR1 MDHEN and CDR2 SYDVKM. CDR3 length: 14 amino acids. Trimming pared 10 bases from V and 5 bases from J, leaving 15 bases between. Here the CDR3 DNA reads TGTGCCAATAGAGGGCCCGTCGATAATTCACCCCTCCACTTT. This encodes CANRGPVDNSPLHF.

This chain joins TRBV29-1 and TRBJ1-2, with 7 bases lining up with TRBD1. Germline V gene sequence: CDR1 SQVTM, CDR2 ANQGSEA. V was pared by 7 bases and J by 4 bases, with 6 bases of the junction left unmatched. The CDR3 runs 12 residues. CDR3 loop: CSAGGDLYGYTF. The CDR3 nucleotides are TGCAGCGCAGGGGGGGACCTCTATGGCTACACCTTC.

This clone was counted a few times. The chain recombines TRBV7-8 with TRBJ1-2, with 7 bases fitting TRBD1. The CDR3 runs to 15 residues. Germline V gene sequence: CDR1 SGHVS, CDR2 FQNEAQ. Trimming removed 5 bases from V and 8 bases from J; junction bases left unmatched: 14. CDR3 nucleotide sequence: TGTGCCAGCAGCGCCAAGCGACAGGGTAATTTCGGCTACACCTTC. Translating gives CASSAKRQGNFGYTF.

This clone was seen more than once but under ten times. The rearrangement uses TRBV7-8 and TRBJ1-2, with D possibly TRBD1 on 5 matching bases. V was pared by 5 bases and J by 8 bases, with 15 bases between. The CDR3 consists of 13 residues. Germline V gene sequence: CDR1 SGHVS, CDR2 FQNEAQ. The CDR3 spells CASSPPGGSGYTF. The CDR3 DNA reads as TGTGCCAGCAGCCCCCCGGGGGGGTCGGGCTACACCTTC.

On this clone itself: This could be a read error, since a much larger clone is one nucleotide away. Other DNA sequences of this sample code for an identical CDR3. The chain combines TRBV7-3 with TRBJ1-1; no clear D gene. CDR1 and CDR2 (germline): SGHTA, FQGTGA. V was cut by 3 bases and J by 1 base, with 6 bases left in between. The CDR3 has 13 amino acids. In DNA, the CDR3 is TGTGCCAGCAGCTTTGGCTCGAACACTGAAGCTTTCTTT. It is translated as CASSFGSNTEAFF.

The chain carries TRBV6-2 or TRBV6-3 and TRBJ1-3, with 7 positions matching TRBD1. The junction had 9 bases not matched to a gene; V was cut back by 6 bases and J by 4 bases. The CDR3 runs 15 residues. Germline loops: CDR1 MNHEY, CDR2 SVGEGT. The CDR3 DNA reads TGTGCCAGCAGCAAAACAGGGGATCCCGGAAACACCATATATTTT. Protein product: CASSKTGDPGNTIYF.

This chain uses TRBV18 with TRBJ1-2, with 9 bases lining up with TRBD1. This CDR3 has 14 residues. Germline values: CDR1 KGHSH, CDR2 LQKENI. The V and J ends lost 4 bases and 3 bases, in that order; junction bases with no gene match: 3. The CDR3 sequence: CASSLGQGDYGYTF. In DNA form, the CDR3 reads TGTGCCAGCTCACTGGGACAGGGCGACTATGGCTACACCTTC.

V and J are TRBV28 and TRBJ1-2; D unclear. The CDR3 sequence is 13 residues long. Deletions cut 5 bases from V and 2 bases from J, with 9 bases between. Germline V CDR1 and CDR2: MDHEN, SYDVKM. The chain's CDR3 is CASSEALNYGYTF. The CDR3 DNA reads as TGTGCCAGCAGTGAGGCTTTAAACTATGGCTACACCTTC.

The rearrangement joins TRBV19 to TRBJ2-4; 11 positions match TRBD2. The CDR3 is 15 residues long. CDR1 LNHDA and CDR2 SQIVND come from the germline V gene (reference sequence). J gave up 5 bases and V 5 bases, and 5 bases lay outside the gene matches. As DNA, the CDR3 is TGTGCCAGTAGTGCGTTAGCGGGGGGGCAAAACATTCAGTACTTC. It codes for CASSALAGGQNIQYF.

The V gene is TRBV29-1, the J gene TRBJ1-1, with D maybe TRBD1 (6 bases). Germline CDR1 reads SQVTM; CDR2 reads ANQGSEA. V lost 5 bases and J 8 bases, leaving 15 bases between the germline ends. The CDR3 loop spans 12 amino acids. Here the CDR3 DNA reads TGCAGCGTTAACCAAGGACAGCAAGAAGCTTTCTTT. Translation: CSVNQGQQEAFF.

This clone was seen only once. J is TRBJ1-3 and V is TRBV5-1; possibly TRBD1 for D (6 bases). V was pared by 0 bases and J by 8 bases, with 12 bases between. Per the germline V gene, CDR1 is SGHRS and CDR2 is YFSETQ. CDR3 length: 14 residues. The CDR3 region has the DNA TGCGCCAGCAGCTTGGACCGCTCAGGGGACACCATATATTTT. The encoded protein is CASSLDRSGDTIYF.

The V call is TRBV9, the J call TRBJ1-2; TRBD1 agrees at 7 bases. CDR3 length: 14 residues. The germline V gene encodes CDR1 SGDLS and CDR2 YYNGEE. Unmatched junction bases numbered 11, after V lost 4 bases and J lost 8 bases. The CDR3 region has the DNA TGTGCCAGCAGCCCAGGGGGAGCTGGGTTCGGCTACACCTTC. This translates into CASSPGGAGFGYTF.

The rearrangement uses TRBV18 and TRBJ2-7, with D perhaps TRBD2 (6 bases). CDR3 length: 15 amino acids. Germline CDR1 is KGHSH and CDR2 is LQKENI. The V gene lost 8 bases and the J gene lost 1 base, with 18 bases spanning the gap. CDR3 loop: CASAPVGGNSYEQYF. The DNA for the CDR3 is TGTGCCAGCGCCCCAGTGGGGGGAAATTCCTACGAGCAGTACTTC.

CDR3 residues: CASSKPPAETQYF. The CDR3 DNA reads as TGTGCCAGTAGTAAGCCGCCCGCCGAGACCCAGTACTTC. The chain combines TRBV19 with TRBJ2-5; D not resolved. The CDR3 loop spans 13 amino acids. Trimming removed 4 bases from V and 5 bases from J, with 11 bases in between. From germline, CDR1 is LNHDA and CDR2 SQIVND (reference sequence).

The V call is TRBV4-1, the J call TRBJ2-5, with D perhaps TRBD2 (5 bases). The V gene lost 4 bases and the J gene lost 1 base, with 10 bases spanning the gap. CDR1 and CDR2 from the germline V gene are MGHRA and YSYEKL. This CDR3 is built from 14 residues. CDR3 DNA: TGCGCCAGCAGCCTTAGCGAGGTCCAAGAGACCCAGTACTTC. Residues: CASSLSEVQETQYF.

The chain couples TRBV28 to TRBJ2-2; 7 nucleotides line up with TRBD1. J lost 2 bases, V lost 6 bases, and 6 bases had no gene match. Germline loops: CDR1 MDHEN, CDR2 SYDVKM. The CDR3 is 15 amino acids. The CDR3 coding sequence is TGTGCCAGCAGCCGAAGGGGGCTAAACACCGGGGAGCTGTTTTTT. It encodes CASSRRGLNTGELFF.

The rearrangement joins TRBV5-1 to TRBJ1-2; TRBD1 aligns across 7 bases. CDR1 and CDR2 (germline): SGHRS, YFSETQ. Trimming removed 3 bases from V and 2 bases from J; junction bases left unmatched: 7. The CDR3 is 15 residues long. CDR3 sequence reads: CASSYGGTANYGYTF. The CDR3 DNA reads TGCGCCAGCAGCTATGGAGGGACAGCAAACTATGGCTACACCTTC.

The chain is built from TRBV19 and TRBJ2-4; 7 bases are shared with TRBD1. Unmatched junction bases numbered 5, after V lost 5 bases and J lost 13 bases. This CDR3 contains 11 residues. Germline CDR1 and CDR2: LNHDA and SQIVND (reference sequence). The CDR3 spells CASSPGQEQYF. CDR3 sequence (DNA): TGTGCCAGTAGTCCTGGACAGGAGCAGTACTTC.